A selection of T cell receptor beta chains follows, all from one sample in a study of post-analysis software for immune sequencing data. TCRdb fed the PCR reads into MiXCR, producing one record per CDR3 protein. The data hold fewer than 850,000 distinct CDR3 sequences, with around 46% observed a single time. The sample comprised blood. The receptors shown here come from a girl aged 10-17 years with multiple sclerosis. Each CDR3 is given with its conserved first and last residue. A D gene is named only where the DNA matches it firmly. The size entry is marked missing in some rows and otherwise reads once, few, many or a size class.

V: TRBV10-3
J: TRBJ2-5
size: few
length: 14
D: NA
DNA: TGTGCCATCAGTGAGTCGGGTAGCGCGGAGACCCAGTACTTC
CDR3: CAISESGSAETQYF

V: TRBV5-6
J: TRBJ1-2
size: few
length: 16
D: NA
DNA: TGTGCCAGCAGCTCTACCTACAGGGAAACTAACTATGGCTACACCTTC
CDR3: CASSSTYRETNYGYTF

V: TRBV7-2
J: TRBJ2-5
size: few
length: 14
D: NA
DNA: TGTGCCAGCAGCCCCGTCTCCGGAACTGAGACCCAGTACTTC
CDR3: CASSPVSGTETQYF

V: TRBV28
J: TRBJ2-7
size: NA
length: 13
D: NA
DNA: TGTGCCAGCAACGGGGCCGCAACCTACGAGCAGTACTTC
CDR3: CASNGAATYEQYF

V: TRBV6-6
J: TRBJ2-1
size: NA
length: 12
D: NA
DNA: TGTGCCAGCAGTCCCACTAGCAGGGAGCAGTTCTTC
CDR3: CASSPTSREQFF

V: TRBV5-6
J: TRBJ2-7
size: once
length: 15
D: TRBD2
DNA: TGTGCCAGCACCACCGGGAAGAGCGGGAATTACGAGCAGTACTTC
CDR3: CASTTGKSGNYEQYF

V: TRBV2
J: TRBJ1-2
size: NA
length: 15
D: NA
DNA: TGTGCCAGCAGTGAGGAACCACAGCCTTCCTATGGCTACACCTTC
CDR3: CASSEEPQPSYGYTF

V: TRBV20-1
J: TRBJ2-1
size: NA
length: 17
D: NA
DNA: TGCAGTGCTAGAGGTACAGGAGACTGGAGCTCCTACAATGAGCAGTTCTTC
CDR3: CSARGTGDWSSYNEQFF

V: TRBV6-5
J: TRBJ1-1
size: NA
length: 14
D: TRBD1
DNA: TGTGCCAGCAGCCGGGACAGGAGGAACACTGAAGCTTTCTTT
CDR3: CASSRDRRNTEAFF

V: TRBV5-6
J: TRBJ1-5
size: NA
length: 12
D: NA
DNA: TGTGCCAGCAGTCAGGGTTATCAGCCCCAGCATTTT
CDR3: CASSQGYQPQHF

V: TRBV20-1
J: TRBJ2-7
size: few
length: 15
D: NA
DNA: TGCAGTGCTAGGGGGGGCGGGACAGCTTCCTACGAGCAGTACTTC
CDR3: CSARGGGTASYEQYF

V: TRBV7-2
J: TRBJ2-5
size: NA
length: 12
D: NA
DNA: TGTGCCAGCAGCTTAGACACTCTGTACCAGTACTTC
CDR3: CASSLDTLYQYF

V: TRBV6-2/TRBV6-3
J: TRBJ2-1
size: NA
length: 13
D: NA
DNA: TGTGCCAGCAGTTACTCCACTAGCAATGAGCAGTTCTTC
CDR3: CASSYSTSNEQFF

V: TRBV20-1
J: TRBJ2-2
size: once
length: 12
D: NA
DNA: TGCAGTGCCCAGAGAGGAACCGGGGAGCTGTTTTTT
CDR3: CSAQRGTGELFF

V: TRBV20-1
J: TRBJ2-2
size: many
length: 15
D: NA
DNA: TGCAGTGCTAGTCCACGGGATCGGGTTATCGGGGAGCTGTTTTTT
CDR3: CSASPRDRVIGELFF

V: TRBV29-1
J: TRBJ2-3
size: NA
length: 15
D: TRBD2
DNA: TGCAGCGTTGGCCAGGCTAGCGGGAGGCCATATACGCAGTATTTT
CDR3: CSVGQASGRPYTQYF

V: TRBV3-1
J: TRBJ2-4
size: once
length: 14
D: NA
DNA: TGTGCCAGCAGCCAAGCGGGAGCATCACATGAGCAGTACTTC
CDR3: CASSQAGASHEQYF

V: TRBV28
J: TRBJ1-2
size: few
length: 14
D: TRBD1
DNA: TGTGCCTCCGGTGGGACAGGGTTTAACCATGGCTACACCTTC
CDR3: CASGGTGFNHGYTF

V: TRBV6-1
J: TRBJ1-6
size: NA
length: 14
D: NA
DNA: TGTGCCAGCTGCCTGTTGGAGGGTCATTCACCCCTCCACTTT
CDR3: CASCLLEGHSPLHF

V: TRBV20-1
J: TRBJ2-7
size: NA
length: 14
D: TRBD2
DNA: TGCAGTGCCTTCAGCGGGGGTGGCTCCTACGAGCAGTACTTC
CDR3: CSAFSGGGSYEQYF

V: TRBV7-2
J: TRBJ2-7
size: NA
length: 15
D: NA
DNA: TGTGCCAGCAGCTTAGTCGGCCAGGGGGGATACGAGCAGTACTTC
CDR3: CASSLVGQGGYEQYF

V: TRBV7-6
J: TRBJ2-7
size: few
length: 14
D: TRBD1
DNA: TGTGCCAGCAGCTTAGTTCAGGGGGCTGGGGAGCAGTACTTC
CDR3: CASSLVQGAGEQYF

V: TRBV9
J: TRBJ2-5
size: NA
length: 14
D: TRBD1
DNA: TGTGCCAGCAGCGCCTCAGGGGGCCGGGAGACCCAGTACTTC
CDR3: CASSASGGRETQYF

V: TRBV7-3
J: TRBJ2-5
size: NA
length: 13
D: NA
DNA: TGTGCCAGCAGCCCCACCACGCCGCAGTCCCAGTACTTC
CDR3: CASSPTTPQSQYF

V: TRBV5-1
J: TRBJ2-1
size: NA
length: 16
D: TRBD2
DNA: TGCGCCAGCAGCTCGTCGGGAGCTAGCGGATACAATGAGCAGTTCTTC
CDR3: CASSSSGASGYNEQFF

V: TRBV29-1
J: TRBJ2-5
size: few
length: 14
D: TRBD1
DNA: TGCAGCGTCCCCCGGGACAGAAATCAAGAGACCCAGTACTTC
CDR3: CSVPRDRNQETQYF

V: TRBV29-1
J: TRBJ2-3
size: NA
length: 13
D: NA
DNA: TGCAGCGTTGACTGGGACCGCACAGATACGCAGTATTTT
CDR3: CSVDWDRTDTQYF

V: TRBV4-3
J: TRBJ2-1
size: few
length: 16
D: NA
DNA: TGCGCCAGCAGCCACCGTCCGGAGAGCCCCTACAATGAGCAGTTCTTC
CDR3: CASSHRPESPYNEQFF

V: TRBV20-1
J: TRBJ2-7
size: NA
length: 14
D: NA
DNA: TGCAGTGCTAGAGGTCAGGGGCTGACCTACGAGCAGTACTTC
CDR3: CSARGQGLTYEQYF

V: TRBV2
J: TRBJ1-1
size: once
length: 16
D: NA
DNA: TGTGCCAGCAGTGAGGAATCCGTTTCCCTGAACACTGAAGCTTTCTTT
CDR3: CASSEESVSLNTEAFF

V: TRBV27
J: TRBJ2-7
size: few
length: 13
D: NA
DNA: TGTGCCAGCAGTTTACGACAGGTAAACGAGCAGTACTTC
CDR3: CASSLRQVNEQYF

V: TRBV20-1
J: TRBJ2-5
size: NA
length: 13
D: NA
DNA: TGCAGTGCTAGAGAGTGGGACCAAGAGACCCAGTACTTC
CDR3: CSAREWDQETQYF

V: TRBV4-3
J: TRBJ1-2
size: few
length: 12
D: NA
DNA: TGCGCCAGCAGCCGTGGGGCGCATGGCTACACCTTC
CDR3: CASSRGAHGYTF

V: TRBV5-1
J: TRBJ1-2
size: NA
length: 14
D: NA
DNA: TGCGCCAGCAGCCGAATAGGCGGGGCCGATGGCTACACCTTC
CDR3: CASSRIGGADGYTF

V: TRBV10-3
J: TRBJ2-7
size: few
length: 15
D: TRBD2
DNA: TGTGCCATCACCGCCGGACTAGCGGGAGCCCACGAGCAGTACTTC
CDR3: CAITAGLAGAHEQYF

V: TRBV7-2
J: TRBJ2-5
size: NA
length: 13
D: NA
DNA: TGTGCCAGCAGCTCAGACTCCGGGGAGACCCAGTACTTC
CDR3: CASSSDSGETQYF

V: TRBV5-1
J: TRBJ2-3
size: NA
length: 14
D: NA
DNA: TGCGCCAGCAGCAGACAGGTTGGCACAGATACGCAGTATTTT
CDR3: CASSRQVGTDTQYF

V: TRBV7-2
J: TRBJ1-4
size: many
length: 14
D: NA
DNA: TGTGCCAGCAGCGAGCAGTTCCGAGGCGAAAAACTGTTTTTT
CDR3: CASSEQFRGEKLFF

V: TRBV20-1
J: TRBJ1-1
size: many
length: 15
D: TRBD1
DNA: TGCAGTGGTGGACAGGGACGAGGCATGAACACTGAAGCTTTCTTT
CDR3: CSGGQGRGMNTEAFF

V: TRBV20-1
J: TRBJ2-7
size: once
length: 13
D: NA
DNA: TGCAGTGCAGACCGTGCGAGCTCCTACGAGCAGTACTTC
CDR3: CSADRASSYEQYF

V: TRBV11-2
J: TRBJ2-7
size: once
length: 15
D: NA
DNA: TGTGCCAGCAGCCAAACGGGCAGGGTGGGGGACGAGCAGTACTTC
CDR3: CASSQTGRVGDEQYF

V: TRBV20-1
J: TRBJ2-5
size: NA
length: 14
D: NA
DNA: TGCAGTGCTAGTATATCCCAAAGAGTAGAGACCCAGTACTTC
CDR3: CSASISQRVETQYF

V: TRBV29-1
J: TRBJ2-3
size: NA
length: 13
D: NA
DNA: TGCAGCGTTGTAGGGGACAGCACAGATACGCAGTATTTT
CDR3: CSVVGDSTDTQYF

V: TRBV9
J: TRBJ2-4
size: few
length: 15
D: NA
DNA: TGTGCCAGCAGCGCCTCAGGAACCTTCAAAAACATTCAGTACTTC
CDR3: CASSASGTFKNIQYF

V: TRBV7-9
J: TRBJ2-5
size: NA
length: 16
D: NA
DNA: TGTGCCAGCAGCACTGCCGGGACCAGCGCACGAGAGACCCAGTACTTC
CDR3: CASSTAGTSARETQYF

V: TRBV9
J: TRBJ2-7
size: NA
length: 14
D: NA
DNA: TGTGCCAGCAGCGTAGAGGGAACGCATTACGAGCAGTACTTC
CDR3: CASSVEGTHYEQYF

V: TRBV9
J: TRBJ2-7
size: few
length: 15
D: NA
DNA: TGTGCCAGCAGCCCGCAGACTAGTTCCCCCTACGAGCAGTACTTC
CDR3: CASSPQTSSPYEQYF

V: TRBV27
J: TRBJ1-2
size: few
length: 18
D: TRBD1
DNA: TGTGCCAGCAGTTCCCCCTCCCGGACAGGGGGCTTAGGCTATGGCTACACCTTC
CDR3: CASSSPSRTGGLGYGYTF

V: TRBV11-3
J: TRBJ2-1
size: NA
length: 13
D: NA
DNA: TGTGCCAGCAGTCACGCGAACTACAATGAGCAGTTCTTC
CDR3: CASSHANYNEQFF

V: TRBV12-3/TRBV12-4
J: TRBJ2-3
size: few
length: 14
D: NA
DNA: TGTGCCAGCAGTCCCCTAACTCTATTTGATACGCAGTATTTT
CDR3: CASSPLTLFDTQYF

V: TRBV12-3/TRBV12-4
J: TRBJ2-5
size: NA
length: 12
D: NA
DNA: TGTACCAGCAGTTTAGCGTCTGAGACCCAGTACTTC
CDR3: CTSSLASETQYF

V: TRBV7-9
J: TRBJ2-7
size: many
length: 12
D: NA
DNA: TGTGCCAGCAGTTTAGAGAGCTACGAGCAGTACTTC
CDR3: CASSLESYEQYF

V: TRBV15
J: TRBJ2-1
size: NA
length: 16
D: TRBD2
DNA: TGTGCCACCAGCAGAGATCGTAGCGGGTCCTACAATGAGCAGTTCTTC
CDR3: CATSRDRSGSYNEQFF

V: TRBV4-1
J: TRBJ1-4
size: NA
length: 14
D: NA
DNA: TGCGCCAGCAGCCAGGCAGGGTCTAATGAAAAACTGTTTTTT
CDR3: CASSQAGSNEKLFF